This T cell receptor (beta chain) was identified in a study of CD8 T cells in ankylosing spondylitis. Study results and caveats: From matched ankylosing spondylitis synovial fluid, disease-linked clones were reportedly recovered at significantly enriched levels. Disease-linked clones were CD8+ and relatively rare in peripheral blood. In ankylosing spondylitis blood, a motif of several highly homologous TCR beta variants appeared characteristic. Some of these motif variants have turned up before, in reports on reactive arthritis synovial fluid and blood.

A few counts support this clonotype. The antigen remains unidentified. Libraries of TCR beta came from quantitative 5'-RACE with molecular barcodes. From the 5' RACE reads, TCRdb called clonotypes with MiXCR, one entry per CDR3 protein. The sample consists of hundreds of thousands of distinct CDR3 sequences, 25% to 30% of them appearing once. The sequenced sample was blood, either unsorted or a sorted T cell fraction (not recorded which). The TCR originated in a male donor with ankylosing spondylitis.

The CDR3 is CASSDQGQQPNTGELFF. DNA of the CDR3: TGCGCCAGCAGCGACCAGGGACAACAACCGAACACCGGGGAGCTGTTTTTT. The chain couples TRBV5-1 to TRBJ2-2; D is possibly TRBD1 (6 bases). CDR1 SGHRS and CDR2 YFSETQ come from the germline V gene. V lost 4 bases to trimming and J lost 0 bases, with 16 bases between them. The CDR3 has 17 residues.